What follows is one T cell receptor (beta chain) and its context. Its antigen is not identified. The CDR3 is 18 residues long. V was pared by 6 bases and J by 0 bases, with 18 bases between. Looked up from germline, CDR1 is MGHRA and CDR2 is YSYEKL. With sequencing, the targeted depth ranged from 1 in 200,000 to 1 in 1 million T cells. Here immunoSEQ multiplex PCR was the method, and the copy in TCRdb shows in-frame clones only, minus some. Found here are about 160,000 clones, about four fifths of them singletons; the top ten hold about 5%. This entry belongs to a study of cytotoxic CD8 clonotypes in ibrutinib-treated CLL. As for the study in general: Complete response was seen in 2 patients and partial in roughly 25; 12 progressed and approximately 14 stayed remitted after a median approximately 70 months. Averaging across samples gave about 230,000 productive templates and tens of thousands of productive rearrangements. Findings and limits, study-wide: Clonality went up at the time of ibrutinib response, stayed stable in sustained remission, and later dropped back toward its baseline level at progression.

Sequenced here: PBMCs, sampled after 24 months of ibrutinib treatment. This receptor was identified in a human donor with chronic lymphocytic leukemia. The chain couples TRBV4-1 to TRBJ2-6, with a possible D match to TRBD2 (6 bases). As DNA, the CDR3 is TGCGCCAGCAGTAAGGCGGGGTCGGCCAGCTCTGGGGCCAACGTCCTGACTTTC. Translating gives CASSKAGSASSGANVLTF.